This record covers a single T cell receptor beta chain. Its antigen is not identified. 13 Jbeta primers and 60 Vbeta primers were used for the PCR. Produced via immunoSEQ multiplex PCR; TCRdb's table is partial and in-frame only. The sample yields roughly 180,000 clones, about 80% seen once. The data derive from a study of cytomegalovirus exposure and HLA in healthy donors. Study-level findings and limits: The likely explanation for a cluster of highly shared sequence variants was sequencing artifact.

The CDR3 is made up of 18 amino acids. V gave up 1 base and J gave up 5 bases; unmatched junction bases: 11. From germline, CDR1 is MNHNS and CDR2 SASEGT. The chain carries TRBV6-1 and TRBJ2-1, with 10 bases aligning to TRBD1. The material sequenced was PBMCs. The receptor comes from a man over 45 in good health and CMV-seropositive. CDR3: CASSEEVVLTGGNNEQFF. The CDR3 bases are TGTGCCAGCAGTGAAGAGGTGGTTCTGACAGGGGGCAACAATGAGCAGTTCTTC.